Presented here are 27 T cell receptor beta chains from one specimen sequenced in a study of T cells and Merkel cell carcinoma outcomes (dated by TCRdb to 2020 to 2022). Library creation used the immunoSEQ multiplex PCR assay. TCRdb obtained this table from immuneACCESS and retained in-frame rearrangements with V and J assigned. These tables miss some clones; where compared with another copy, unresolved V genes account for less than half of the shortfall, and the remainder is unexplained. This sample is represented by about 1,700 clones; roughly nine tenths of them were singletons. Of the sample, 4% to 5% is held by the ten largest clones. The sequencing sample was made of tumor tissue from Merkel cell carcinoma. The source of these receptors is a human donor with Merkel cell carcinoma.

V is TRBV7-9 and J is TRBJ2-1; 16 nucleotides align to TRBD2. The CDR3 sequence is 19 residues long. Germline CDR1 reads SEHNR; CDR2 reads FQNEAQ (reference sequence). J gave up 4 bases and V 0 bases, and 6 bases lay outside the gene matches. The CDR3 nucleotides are TGTGCCAGCAGCTTAGCGGGACTAGCGGGGGGGCCGGGGTACAATGAGCAGTTCTTC. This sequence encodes CASSLAGLAGGPGYNEQFF.

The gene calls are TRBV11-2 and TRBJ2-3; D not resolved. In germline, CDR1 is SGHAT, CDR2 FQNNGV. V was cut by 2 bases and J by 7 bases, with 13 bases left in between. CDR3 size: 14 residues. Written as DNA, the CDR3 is TGTGCCAGCAGCTTATTCCGTGGTACAAATACGCAGTATTTT. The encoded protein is CASSLFRGTNTQYF.

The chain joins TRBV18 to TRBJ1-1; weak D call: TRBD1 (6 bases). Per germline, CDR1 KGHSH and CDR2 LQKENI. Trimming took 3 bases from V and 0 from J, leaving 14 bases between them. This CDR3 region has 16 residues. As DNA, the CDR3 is TGTGCCAGCTCACCCGTTGTAGGACAGATGAACACTGAAGCTTTCTTT. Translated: CASSPVVGQMNTEAFF.

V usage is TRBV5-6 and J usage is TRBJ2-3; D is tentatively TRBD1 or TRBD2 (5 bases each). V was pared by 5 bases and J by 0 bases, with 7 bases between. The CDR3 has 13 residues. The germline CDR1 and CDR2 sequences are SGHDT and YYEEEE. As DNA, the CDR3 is TGTGCCAGCAGTAGGGACAGCACAGATACGCAGTATTTT. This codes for CASSRDSTDTQYF.

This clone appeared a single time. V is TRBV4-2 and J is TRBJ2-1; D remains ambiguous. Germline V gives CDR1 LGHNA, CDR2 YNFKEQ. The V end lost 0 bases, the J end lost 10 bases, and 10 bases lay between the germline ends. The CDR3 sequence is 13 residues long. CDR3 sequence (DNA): TGTGCCAGCAGCCAAGATCAAGTATCCGAGCAGTTCTTC. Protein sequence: CASSQDQVSEQFF.

CDR3 sequence (DNA): TGTGCCAGCAGCAAAGAGGGGGGCTGGACTGAAGCTTTCTTT. Amino acid sequence: CASSKEGGWTEAFF. The chain uses TRBV21-1 and TRBJ1-1. TRBV21-1 is annotated as a pseudogene. This CDR3 contains 14 residues.

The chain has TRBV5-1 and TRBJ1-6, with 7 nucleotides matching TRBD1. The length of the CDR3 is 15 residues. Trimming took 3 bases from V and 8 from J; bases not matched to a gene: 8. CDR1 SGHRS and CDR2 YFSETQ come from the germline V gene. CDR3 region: CASSSSGTDHSPLHF. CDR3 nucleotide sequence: TGCGCCAGCAGCTCCTCCGGGACAGATCATTCACCCCTCCACTTT. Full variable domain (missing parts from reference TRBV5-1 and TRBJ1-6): KAGVTQTPRYLIKTRGQQVTLSCSPISGHRSVSWYQQTPGQGLQFLFEYFSETQRNKGNFPGRFSGRQFSNSRSEMNVSTLELGDSALYLCASSSSGTDHSPLHFGNGTRLTVT.

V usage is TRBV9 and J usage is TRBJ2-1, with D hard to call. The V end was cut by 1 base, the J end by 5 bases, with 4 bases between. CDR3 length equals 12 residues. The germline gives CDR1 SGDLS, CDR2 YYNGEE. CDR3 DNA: TGTGCCAGCAGCGTAAACGACAATGAGCAGTTCTTC. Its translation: CASSVNDNEQFF.

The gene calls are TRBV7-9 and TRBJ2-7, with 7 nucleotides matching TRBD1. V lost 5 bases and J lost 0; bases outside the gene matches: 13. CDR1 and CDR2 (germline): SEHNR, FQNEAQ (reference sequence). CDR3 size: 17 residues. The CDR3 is CASSARPGTDSSYEQYF. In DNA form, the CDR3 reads TGTGCCAGCAGCGCCAGACCCGGGACAGATAGCTCCTACGAGCAGTACTTC.

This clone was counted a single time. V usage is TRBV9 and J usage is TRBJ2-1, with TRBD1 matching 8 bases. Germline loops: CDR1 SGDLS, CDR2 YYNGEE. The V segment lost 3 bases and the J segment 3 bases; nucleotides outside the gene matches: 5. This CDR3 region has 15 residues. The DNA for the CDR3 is TGTGCCAGCAGCGACGGCAGGGGGCTCTACAATGAGCAGTTCTTC. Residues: CASSDGRGLYNEQFF.

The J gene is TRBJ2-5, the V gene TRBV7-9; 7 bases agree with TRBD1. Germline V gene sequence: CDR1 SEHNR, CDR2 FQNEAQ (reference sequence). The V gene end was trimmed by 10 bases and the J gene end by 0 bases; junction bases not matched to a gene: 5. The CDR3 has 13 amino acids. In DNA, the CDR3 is TGTGCCATTCGGACAGGCGACCAAGAGACCCAGTACTTC. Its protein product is CAIRTGDQETQYF.

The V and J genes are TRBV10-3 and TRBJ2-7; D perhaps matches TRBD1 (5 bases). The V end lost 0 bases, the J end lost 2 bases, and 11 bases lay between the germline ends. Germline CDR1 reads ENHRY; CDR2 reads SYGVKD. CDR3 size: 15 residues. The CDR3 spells CAISESVGRTYEQYF. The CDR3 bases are TGTGCCATCAGTGAGTCGGTGGGGCGCACCTACGAGCAGTACTTC.

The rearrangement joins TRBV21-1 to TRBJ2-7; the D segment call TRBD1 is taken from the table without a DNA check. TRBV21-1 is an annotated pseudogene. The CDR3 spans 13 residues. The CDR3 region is CASSKEQTYEQYF. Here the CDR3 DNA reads TGTGCCAGCAGCAAAGAACAGACCTACGAGCAGTACTTC.

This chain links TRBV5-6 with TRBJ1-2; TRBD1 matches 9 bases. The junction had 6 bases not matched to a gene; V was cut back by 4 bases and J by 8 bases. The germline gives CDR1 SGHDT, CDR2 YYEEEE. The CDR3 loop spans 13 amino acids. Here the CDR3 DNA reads TGTGCCAGCAGCCCGGGACAGGGAGTAGGCTACACCTTC. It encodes CASSPGQGVGYTF. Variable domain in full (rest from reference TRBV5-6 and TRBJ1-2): DAGVTQSPTHLIKTRGQQVTLRCSPKSGHDTVSWYQQALGQGPQFIFQYYEEEERQRGNFPDRFSGHQFPNYSSELNVNALLLGDSALYLCASSPGQGVGYTFGSGTRLTVV.

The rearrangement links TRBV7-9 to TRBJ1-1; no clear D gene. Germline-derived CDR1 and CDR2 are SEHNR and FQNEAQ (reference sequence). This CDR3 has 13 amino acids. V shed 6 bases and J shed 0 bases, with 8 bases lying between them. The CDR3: CASSTRLNTEAFF. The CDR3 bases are TGTGCCAGCAGTACCCGGCTGAACACTGAAGCTTTCTTT. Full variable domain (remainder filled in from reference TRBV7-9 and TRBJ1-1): DTGVSQNPRHKITKRGQNVTFRCDPISEHNRLYWYRQTLGQGPEFLTYFQNEAQLEKSRLLSDRFSAERPKGSFSTLEIQRTEQGDSAMYLCASSTRLNTEAFFGQGTRLTVV.

This chain's CDR3 is CASSDSGGAYNEQFF. CDR3 bases: TGTGCCAGCAGTGACAGCGGGGGGGCCTACAATGAGCAGTTCTTC. The gene calls are TRBV6-4 and TRBJ2-1; 10 nucleotides line up with TRBD2. After removal of 2 bases from V and 2 bases from J, the junction contained 0 bases not matched to a gene. Looked up from germline, CDR1 is MRHNA and CDR2 is SNTAGT. The CDR3 contains 15 residues.

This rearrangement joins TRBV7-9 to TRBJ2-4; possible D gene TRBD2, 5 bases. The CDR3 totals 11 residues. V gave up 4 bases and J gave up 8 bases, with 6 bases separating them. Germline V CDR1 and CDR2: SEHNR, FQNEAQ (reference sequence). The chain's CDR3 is CASSSLDIQYF. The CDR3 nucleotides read TGTGCCAGCAGCTCACTAGACATTCAGTACTTC.

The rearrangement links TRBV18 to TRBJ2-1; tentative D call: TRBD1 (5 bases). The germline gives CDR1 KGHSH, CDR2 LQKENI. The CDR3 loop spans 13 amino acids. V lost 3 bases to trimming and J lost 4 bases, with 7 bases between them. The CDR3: CASSPDRYNEQFF. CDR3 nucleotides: TGTGCCAGCTCACCTGACAGATACAATGAGCAGTTCTTC. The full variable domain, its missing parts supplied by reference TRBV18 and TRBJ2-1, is NAGVMQNPRHLVRRRGQEARLRCSPMKGHSHVYWYRQLPEEGLKFMVYLQKENIIDESGMPKERFSAEFPKEGPSILRIQQVVRGDSAAYFCASSPDRYNEQFFGPGTRLTVL.

This chain's CDR3 is CSRRDRVSYTF. The CDR3 bases are TGCAGCAGAAGGGACAGGGTAAGCTACACCTTC. The J gene is TRBJ1-2, the V gene TRBV29-1, with 9 bases fitting TRBD1. The CDR3 contains 11 residues. CDR1 and CDR2 (germline): SQVTM, ANQGSEA. The V and J ends lost 8 bases and 9 bases, in that order; junction bases with no gene match: 7.

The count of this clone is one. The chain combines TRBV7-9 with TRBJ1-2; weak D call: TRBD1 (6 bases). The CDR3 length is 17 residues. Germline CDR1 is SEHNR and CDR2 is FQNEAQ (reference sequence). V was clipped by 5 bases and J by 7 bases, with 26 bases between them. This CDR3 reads CASSLVGLRGAGGGYTF. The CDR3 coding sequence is TGTGCCAGCAGCCTCGTCGGACTTAGGGGGGCAGGAGGTGGCTACACCTTC.

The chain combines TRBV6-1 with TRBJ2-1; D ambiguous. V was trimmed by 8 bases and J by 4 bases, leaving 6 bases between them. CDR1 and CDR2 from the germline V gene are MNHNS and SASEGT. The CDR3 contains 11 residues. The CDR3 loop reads CASFSYNEQFF. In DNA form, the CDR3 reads TGTGCCAGCTTCTCGTACAATGAGCAGTTCTTC.

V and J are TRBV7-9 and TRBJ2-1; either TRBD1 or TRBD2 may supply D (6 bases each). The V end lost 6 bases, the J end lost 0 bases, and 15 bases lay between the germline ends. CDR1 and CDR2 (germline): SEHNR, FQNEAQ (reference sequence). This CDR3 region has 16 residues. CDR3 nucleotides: TGTGCCAGCAGTATCGGGGGCCTGAGCTCCTACAATGAGCAGTTCTTC. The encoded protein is CASSIGGLSSYNEQFF.

The chain's CDR3 is CASSFIRQGKAYEQYF. The CDR3 DNA reads TGTGCCAGCAGCTTTATAAGACAGGGCAAAGCCTACGAGCAGTACTTC. The chain joins TRBV11-1 to TRBJ2-7, with 7 bases lining up with TRBD1. V shed 3 bases and J 2 bases; nucleotides not matched to a gene: 10. The CDR3 is made up of 16 amino acids. CDR1 and CDR2 from the germline V gene are SGHAT and FQDESV (reference sequence).

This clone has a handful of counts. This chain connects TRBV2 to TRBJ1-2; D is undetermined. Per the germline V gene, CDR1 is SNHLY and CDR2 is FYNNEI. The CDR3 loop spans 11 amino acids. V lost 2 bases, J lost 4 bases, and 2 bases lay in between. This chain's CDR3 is CASSESYGYTF. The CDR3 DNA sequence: TGTGCCAGCAGTGAAAGCTATGGCTACACCTTC.

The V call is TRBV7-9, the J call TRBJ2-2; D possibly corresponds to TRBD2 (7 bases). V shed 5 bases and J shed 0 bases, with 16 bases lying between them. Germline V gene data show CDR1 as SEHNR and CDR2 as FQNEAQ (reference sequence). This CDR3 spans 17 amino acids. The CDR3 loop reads CASSPGGLGANTGELFF. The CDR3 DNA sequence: TGTGCCAGCAGCCCCGGGGGGCTTGGCGCGAACACCGGGGAGCTGTTTTTT.

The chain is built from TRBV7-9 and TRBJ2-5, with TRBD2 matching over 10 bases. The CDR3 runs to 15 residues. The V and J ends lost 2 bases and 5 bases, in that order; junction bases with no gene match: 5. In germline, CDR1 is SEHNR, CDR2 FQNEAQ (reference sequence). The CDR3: CASSLRAGGLETQYF. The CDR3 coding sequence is TGTGCCAGCAGCTTAAGAGCGGGGGGGCTCGAGACCCAGTACTTC.

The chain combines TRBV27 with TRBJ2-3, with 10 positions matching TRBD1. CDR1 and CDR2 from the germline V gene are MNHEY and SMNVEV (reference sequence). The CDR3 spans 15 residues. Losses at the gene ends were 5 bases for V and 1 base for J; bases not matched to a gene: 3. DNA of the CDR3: TGTGCCAGCAGTCCCGGGACAGGGGGCACAGATACGCAGTATTTT. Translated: CASSPGTGGTDTQYF.